The clone carrying this T cell receptor beta chain has only one observation. Its antigen is still unknown. The CDR3 has 12 amino acids. The V end was cut by 5 bases, the J end by 3 bases, with 8 bases between. In germline, CDR1 is PRHDT, CDR2 FYEKMQ (reference sequence). These data are taken from a study of CD8+ T cells in alopecia areata. RNA was extracted and reverse transcribed into cDNA as the sequencing template. Repertoires were generated with immunoSEQ multiplex PCR, while TCRdb's copy carries only in-frame clones and drops some. The sample yields 95,000 to 120,000 clones, approximately 60% seen once. General observations from the study: For lesional scalp, especially alopecia totalis/universalis, clonality was higher than in normal scalp.

The clonotype originates from a human donor in good health. The rearrangement uses TRBV13 and TRBJ2-7; possibly TRBD1 for D (5 bases). Specimen: CD8+ T cells sorted from blood. The CDR3 protein is CASSKGVYEQYF. The CDR3 DNA follows: TGTGCCAGCAGCAAAGGGGTCTACGAGCAGTACTTC.